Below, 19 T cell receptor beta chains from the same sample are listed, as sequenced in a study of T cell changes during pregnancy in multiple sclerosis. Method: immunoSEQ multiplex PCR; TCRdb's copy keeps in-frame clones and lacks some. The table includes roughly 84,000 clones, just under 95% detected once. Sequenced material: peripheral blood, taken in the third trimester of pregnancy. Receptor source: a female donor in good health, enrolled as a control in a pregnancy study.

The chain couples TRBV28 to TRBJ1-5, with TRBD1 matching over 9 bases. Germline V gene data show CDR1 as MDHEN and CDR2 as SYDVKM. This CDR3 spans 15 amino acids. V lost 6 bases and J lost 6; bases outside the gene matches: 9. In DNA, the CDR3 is TGTGCCAGCAGCCTTTCTGGACAGGGGTTTCAGCCCCAGCATTTT. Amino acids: CASSLSGQGFQPQHF.

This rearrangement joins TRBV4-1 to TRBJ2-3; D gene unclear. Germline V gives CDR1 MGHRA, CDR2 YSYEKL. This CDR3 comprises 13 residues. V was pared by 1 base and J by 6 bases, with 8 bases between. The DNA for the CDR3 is TGCGCCAGCAGCCAAGTCCCCCGGGATACGCAGTATTTT. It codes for CASSQVPRDTQYF.

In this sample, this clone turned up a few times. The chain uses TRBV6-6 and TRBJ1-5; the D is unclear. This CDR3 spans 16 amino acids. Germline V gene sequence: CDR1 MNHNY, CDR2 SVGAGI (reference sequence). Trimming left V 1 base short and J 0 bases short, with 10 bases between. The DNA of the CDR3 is TGTGCCAGCAGTTACTTTGCCAGTCCTAGCAATCAGCCCCAGCATTTT. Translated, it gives CASSYFASPSNQPQHF.

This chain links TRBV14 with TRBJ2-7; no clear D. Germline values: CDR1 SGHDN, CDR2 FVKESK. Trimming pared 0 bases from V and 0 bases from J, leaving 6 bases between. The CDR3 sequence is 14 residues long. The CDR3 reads CASSQDRISYEQYF. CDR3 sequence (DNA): TGTGCCAGCAGCCAAGACAGGATCTCCTACGAGCAGTACTTC. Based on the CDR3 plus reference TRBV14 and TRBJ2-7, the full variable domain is EAGVTQFPSHSVIEKGQTVTLRCDPISGHDNLYWYRRVMGKEIKFLLHFVKESKQDESGMPNNRFLAERTGGTYSTLKVQPAELEDSGVYFCASSQDRISYEQYFGPGTRLTVT.

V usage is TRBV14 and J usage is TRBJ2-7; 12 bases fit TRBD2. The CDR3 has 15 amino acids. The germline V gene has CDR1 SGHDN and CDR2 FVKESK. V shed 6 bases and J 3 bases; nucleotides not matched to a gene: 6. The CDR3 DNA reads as TGTGCCAGCAGTCTAGGACTAGCGGGAATCTACGAGCAGTACTTC. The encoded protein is CASSLGLAGIYEQYF.

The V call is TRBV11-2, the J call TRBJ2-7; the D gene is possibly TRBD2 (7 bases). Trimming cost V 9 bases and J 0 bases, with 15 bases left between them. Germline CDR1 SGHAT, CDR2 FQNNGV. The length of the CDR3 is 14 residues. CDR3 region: CASRAGASSYEQYF. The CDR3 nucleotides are TGTGCCAGTAGGGCGGGGGCTAGCTCCTACGAGCAGTACTTC. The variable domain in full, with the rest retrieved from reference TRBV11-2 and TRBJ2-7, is EAGVAQSPRYKIIEKRQSVAFWCNPISGHATLYWYQQILGQGPKLLIQFQNNGVVDDSQLPKDRFSAERLKGVDSTLKIQPAKLEDSAVYLCASRAGASSYEQYFGPGTRLTVT.

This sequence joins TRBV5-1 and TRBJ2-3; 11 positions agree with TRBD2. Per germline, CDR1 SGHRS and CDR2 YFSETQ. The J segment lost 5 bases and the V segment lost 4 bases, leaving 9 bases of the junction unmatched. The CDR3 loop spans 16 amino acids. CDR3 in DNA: TGCGCCAGCAGCAGAAGTAGCGGGAGGGCGGTAGATACGCAGTATTTT. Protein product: CASSRSSGRAVDTQYF.

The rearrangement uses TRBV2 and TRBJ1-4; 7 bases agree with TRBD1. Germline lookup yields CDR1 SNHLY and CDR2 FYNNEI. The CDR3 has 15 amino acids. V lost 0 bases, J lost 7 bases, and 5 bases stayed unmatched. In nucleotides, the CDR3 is TGTGCCAGCAGTGAAGCGGAAGACAGGGTTGAAAAACTGTTTTTT. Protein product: CASSEAEDRVEKLFF.

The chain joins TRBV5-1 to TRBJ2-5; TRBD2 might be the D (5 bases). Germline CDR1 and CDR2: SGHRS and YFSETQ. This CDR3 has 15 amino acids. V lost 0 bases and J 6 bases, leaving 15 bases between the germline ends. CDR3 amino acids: CASSLEGVSAKTQYF. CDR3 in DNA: TGCGCCAGCAGCTTGGAGGGAGTTTCCGCAAAGACCCAGTACTTC.

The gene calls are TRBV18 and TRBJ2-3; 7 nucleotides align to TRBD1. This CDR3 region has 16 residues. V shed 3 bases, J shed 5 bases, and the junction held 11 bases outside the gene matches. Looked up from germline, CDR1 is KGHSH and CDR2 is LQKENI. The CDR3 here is CASSPRTGTDGDTQYF. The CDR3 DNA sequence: TGTGCCAGCTCACCTCGAACCGGGACAGATGGAGATACGCAGTATTTT.

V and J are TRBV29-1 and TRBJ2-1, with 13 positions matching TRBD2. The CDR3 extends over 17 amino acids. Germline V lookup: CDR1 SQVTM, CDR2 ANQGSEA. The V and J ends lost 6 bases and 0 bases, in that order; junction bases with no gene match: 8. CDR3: CSVAGLAGPSSYNEQFF. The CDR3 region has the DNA TGCAGCGTCGCGGGACTAGCGGGACCGAGCTCCTACAATGAGCAGTTCTTC.

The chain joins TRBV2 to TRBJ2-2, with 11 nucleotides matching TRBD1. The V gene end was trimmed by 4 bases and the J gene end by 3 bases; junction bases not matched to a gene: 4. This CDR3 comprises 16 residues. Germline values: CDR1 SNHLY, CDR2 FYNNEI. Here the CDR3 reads CASSGGQGGYTGELFF. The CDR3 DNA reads TGTGCCAGCAGTGGGGGACAGGGGGGATACACCGGGGAGCTGTTTTTT.

CDR3 nucleotide sequence: TGTGCCAGCAGTTTAGACAGGGAGAATTATTTCACTGAAGCTTTCTTT. Translation gives CASSLDRENYFTEAFF. J is TRBJ1-1 and V is TRBV27; 7 bases line up with TRBD1. This CDR3 region has 16 residues. V shed 2 bases and J 4 bases; nucleotides not matched to a gene: 10. Per the germline V gene, CDR1 is MNHEY and CDR2 is SMNVEV (reference sequence).

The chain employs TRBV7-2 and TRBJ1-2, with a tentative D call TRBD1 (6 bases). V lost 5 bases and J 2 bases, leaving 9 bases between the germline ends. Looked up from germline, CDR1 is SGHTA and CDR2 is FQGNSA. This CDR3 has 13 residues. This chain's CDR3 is CASSPTGNYGYTF. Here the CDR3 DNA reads TGTGCCAGCAGCCCAACAGGGAACTATGGCTACACCTTC.

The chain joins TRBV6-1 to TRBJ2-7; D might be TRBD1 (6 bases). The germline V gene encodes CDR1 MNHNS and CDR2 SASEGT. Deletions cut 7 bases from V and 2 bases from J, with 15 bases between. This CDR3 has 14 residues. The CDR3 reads CASITGTSTYEQYF. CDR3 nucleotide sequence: TGTGCCAGCATAACCGGGACATCCACCTACGAGCAGTACTTC.

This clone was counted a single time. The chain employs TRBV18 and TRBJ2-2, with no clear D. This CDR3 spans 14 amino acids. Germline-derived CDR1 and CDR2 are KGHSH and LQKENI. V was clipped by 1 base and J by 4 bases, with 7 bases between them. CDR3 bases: TGTGCCAGCTCACCACTAACAAGCACCGGGGAGCTGTTTTTT. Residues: CASSPLTSTGELFF.

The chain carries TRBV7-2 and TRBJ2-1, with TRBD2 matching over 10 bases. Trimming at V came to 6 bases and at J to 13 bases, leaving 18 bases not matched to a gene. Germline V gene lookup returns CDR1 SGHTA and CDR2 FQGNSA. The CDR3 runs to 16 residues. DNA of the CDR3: TGTGCCAGCAGTTATCAAGGGGAACCTAGCGGGAGTTTTCAGTTCTTC. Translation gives CASSYQGEPSGSFQFF.

The CDR3 bases are TGTGCCAGCAGCCGGGGACAGGGAACTGAAGCTTTCTTT. The encoded protein is CASSRGQGTEAFF. This chain joins TRBV28 and TRBJ1-1, with TRBD1 matching 9 bases. V lost 6 bases and J lost 5; bases outside the gene matches: 4. This CDR3 region has 13 residues. Per the germline V gene, CDR1 is MDHEN and CDR2 is SYDVKM.

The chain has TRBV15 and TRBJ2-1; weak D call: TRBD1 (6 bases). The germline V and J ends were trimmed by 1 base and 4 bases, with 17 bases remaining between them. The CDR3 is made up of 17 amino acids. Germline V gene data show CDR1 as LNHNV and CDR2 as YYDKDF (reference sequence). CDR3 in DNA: TGTGCCACCAGCAGAGGAGAACGTTGGACAGCTTACAATGAGCAGTTCTTC. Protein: CATSRGERWTAYNEQFF.